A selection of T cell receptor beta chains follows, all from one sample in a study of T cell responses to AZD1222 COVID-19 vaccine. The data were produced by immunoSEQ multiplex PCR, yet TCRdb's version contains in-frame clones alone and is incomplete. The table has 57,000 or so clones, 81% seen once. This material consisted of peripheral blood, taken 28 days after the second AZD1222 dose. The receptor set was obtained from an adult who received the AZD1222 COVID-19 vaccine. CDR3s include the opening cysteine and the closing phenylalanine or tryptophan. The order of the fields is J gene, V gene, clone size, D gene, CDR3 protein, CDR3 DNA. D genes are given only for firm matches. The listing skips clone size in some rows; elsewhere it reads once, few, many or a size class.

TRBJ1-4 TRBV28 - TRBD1 CASSSGQGGEKLFF TGTGCCAGCAGTTCGGGACAGGGAGGTGAAAAACTGTTTTTT
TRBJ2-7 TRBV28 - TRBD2 CASSLGEGRWDF TGTGCCAGCAGTTTAGGGGAGGGTAGGTGGGACTTC
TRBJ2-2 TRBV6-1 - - CASSEGLAGELFF TGTGCCAGCAGTGAAGGACTGGCCGGGGAGCTGTTTTTT
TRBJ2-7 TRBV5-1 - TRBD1 CASSPRDSTYEQYF TGCGCCAGCAGCCCCCGGGACAGTACCTACGAGCAGTACTTC
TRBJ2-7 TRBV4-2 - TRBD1 CASSPWTGSDYEQYF TGTGCCAGCAGCCCCTGGACAGGCTCAGACTACGAGCAGTACTTC
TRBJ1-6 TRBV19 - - CASGGELDSPLHF TGTGCCAGCGGAGGGGAGCTTGATTCACCCCTCCACTTT
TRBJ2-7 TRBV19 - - CASTRTHISYEQYF TGTGCCAGTACCCGGACGCATATTTCCTACGAGCAGTACTTC
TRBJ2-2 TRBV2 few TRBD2 CASSGGLAGTTGELFF TGTGCCAGCAGCGGGGGACTAGCGGGCACCACCGGGGAGCTGTTTTTT
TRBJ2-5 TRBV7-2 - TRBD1 CASSPRGRTQYF TGTGCCAGCAGCCCCAGGGGGAGGACCCAGTACTTC
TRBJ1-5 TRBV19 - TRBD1 CASISDRYNQPQHF TGTGCCAGTATATCGGACAGGTACAATCAGCCCCAGCATTTT
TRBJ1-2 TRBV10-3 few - CAINHGEAANYGYTF TGTGCCATCAACCATGGGGAAGCAGCAAACTATGGCTACACCTTC
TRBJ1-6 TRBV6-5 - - CASSTGQYNSPLHF TGTGCCAGCAGTACCGGACAGTATAATTCACCCCTCCACTTT
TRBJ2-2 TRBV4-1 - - CASSHITGEAKTGELFF TGCGCCAGCAGCCATATCACAGGGGAGGCTAAAACCGGGGAGCTGTTTTTT
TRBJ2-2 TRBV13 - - CASSLGTGGIDTGELFF TGTGCCAGCAGCTTGGGTACAGGAGGAATAGACACCGGGGAGCTGTTTTTT
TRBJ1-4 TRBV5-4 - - CASSLAGVNRGAKLFF TGTGCCAGCAGCTTGGCGGGAGTTAATCGGGGAGCAAAACTGTTTTTT
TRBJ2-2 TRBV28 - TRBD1 CASSDRDSITGELFF TGTGCCAGCAGTGATAGGGACAGTATCACCGGGGAGCTGTTTTTT
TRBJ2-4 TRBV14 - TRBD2 CASSQVPPGTSGSDRIKNIQYF TGTGCCAGCAGCCAAGTCCCCCCCGGGACTAGCGGGAGCGATAGGATAAAAAACATTCAGTACTTC
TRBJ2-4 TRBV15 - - CATSSPTGSWGNIQYF TGTGCCACCAGCAGCCCTACTGGATCTTGGGGAAACATTCAGTACTTC
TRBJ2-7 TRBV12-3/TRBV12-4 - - CASIPGGGYEQYF TGTGCCAGCATACCCGGGGGCGGCTACGAGCAGTACTTC
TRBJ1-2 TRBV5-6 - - CASSLEGPSYGYTF TGTGCCAGCAGCTTGGAGGGCCCCTCTTATGGCTACACCTTC
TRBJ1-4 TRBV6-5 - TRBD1 CASSYSMTGANEKLFF TGTGCCAGCAGTTACTCGATGACAGGGGCTAATGAAAAACTGTTTTTT
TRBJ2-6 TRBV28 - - CASTVDAPLSGANVLTF TGTGCCAGCACCGTCGACGCCCCCCTCTCTGGGGCCAACGTCCTGACTTTC
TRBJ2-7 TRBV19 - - CATQGIGESGVYEQYF TGTGCCACCCAAGGGATAGGGGAGAGTGGGGTCTACGAGCAGTACTTC
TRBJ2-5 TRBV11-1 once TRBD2 CASSRGTSKGETQYF TGTGCCAGCAGCCGGGGGACTAGTAAGGGCGAGACCCAGTACTTC
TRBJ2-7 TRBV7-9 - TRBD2 CASRPGTSGSYEQYF TGTGCCAGCAGACCTGGGACTAGCGGGAGTTACGAGCAGTACTTC
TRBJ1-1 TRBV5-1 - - CASSPAGQLNTEAFF TGCGCCAGCAGCCCCGCGGGGCAGCTGAACACTGAAGCTTTCTTT
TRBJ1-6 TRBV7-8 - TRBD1 CASSPGTAYNNSPLHF TGTGCCAGCAGCCCCGGGACAGCTTATAATAATTCACCCCTCCACTTT
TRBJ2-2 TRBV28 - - CASRRASNTGELFF TGTGCCAGCAGGCGGGCTTCGAACACCGGGGAGCTGTTTTTT
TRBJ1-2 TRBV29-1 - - CSVEDLDEGRNYGYTF TGCAGCGTTGAAGATCTTGATGAGGGGCGGAACTATGGCTACACCTTC
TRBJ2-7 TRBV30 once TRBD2 CAWSTRGYGGEQYF TGTGCCTGGAGCACGCGGGGGTACGGCGGCGAGCAGTACTTC
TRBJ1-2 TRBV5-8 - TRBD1 CASSLRDRTYGYTF TGTGCCAGCAGCTTGAGGGACAGGACATATGGCTACACCTTC
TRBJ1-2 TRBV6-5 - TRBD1 CASRRDRVNYGYTF TGTGCCAGCAGGAGGGACAGGGTAAACTATGGCTACACCTTC
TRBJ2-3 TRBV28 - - CASTQSGSSTDTQYF TGTGCCAGCACCCAGAGCGGGTCTAGCACAGATACGCAGTATTTT
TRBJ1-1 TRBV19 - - CASSINRDLNTEAFF TGTGCCAGTAGTATAAACAGGGACCTGAACACTGAAGCTTTCTTT
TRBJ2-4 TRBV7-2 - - CASSPTRGTKNIQYF TGTGCCAGCAGCCCGACGAGGGGAACCAAAAACATTCAGTACTTC
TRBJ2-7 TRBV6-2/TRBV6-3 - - CASSYYLDSNYEQYF TGTGCCAGCAGTTACTATCTAGACTCTAACTACGAGCAGTACTTC
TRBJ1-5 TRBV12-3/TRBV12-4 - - CASSLTSNQPQHF TGTGCCAGCAGTCTCACTAGCAATCAGCCCCAGCATTTT
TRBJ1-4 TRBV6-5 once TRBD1 CASRPHDRGGEKLFF TGTGCCAGCAGACCCCATGACAGGGGTGGGGAAAAACTGTTTTTT
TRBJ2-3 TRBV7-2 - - CASSPRLWGSADTQYF TGTGCCAGCAGCCCCCGACTTTGGGGGAGCGCAGATACGCAGTATTTT
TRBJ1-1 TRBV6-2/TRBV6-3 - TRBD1 CASSYGRGREYTEAFF TGTGCCAGCAGTTACGGGAGGGGGCGGGAATACACTGAAGCTTTCTTT
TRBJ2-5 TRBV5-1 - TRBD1 CASSSNSDRGEETQYF TGCGCCAGCAGTTCCAATTCCGACAGGGGCGAAGAGACCCAGTACTTC
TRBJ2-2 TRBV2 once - CASSDGQGNTGELFF TGTGCCAGCAGTGACGGGCAGGGAAACACCGGGGAGCTGTTTTTT
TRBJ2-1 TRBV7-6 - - CASSLVPTRINEQFF TGTGCCAGCAGCTTAGTACCGACTAGGATCAATGAGCAGTTCTTC
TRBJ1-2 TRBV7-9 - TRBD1 CASRKSGGNYGYTF TGTGCCAGCAGGAAATCAGGGGGCAACTATGGCTACACCTTC